The source of this T cell receptor beta chain is a study of blood T cells in healthy people across ages. Study-wide results and caveats: Higher naive T cell percentage went strongly together with higher TCR beta diversity.

A second 7 to 11 cycle PCR used barcoded and J-beta primers. TCRdb processed the 5' RACE reads anew with MiXCR; each CDR3 protein has one entry. The sample includes 950,000 to 1,200,000 distinct CDR3 sequences, 35% to 45% seen only once; the top ten take around 13%. On this clonotype: Its matching antigen is unknown.

Trimming pared 6 bases from V and 8 bases from J, leaving 17 bases between. The CDR3 is 14 residues long. This TCR was recovered from a man between 18 and 35 years old in good health. Input material: blood. The chain has TRBV12-3 or TRBV12-4 and TRBJ2-1; weak D call: TRBD2 (6 bases). CDR3: CASSRGTFLHEQFF. Here the CDR3 DNA reads TGTGCCAGCAGCCGGGGGACCTTTCTCCATGAGCAGTTCTTC.